This TCR beta chain was sequenced during a study of radiotherapy plus CTLA-4 blockade in lung cancer. Study results and limitations: The best predictor of response was reported to be early blood T cell clone dynamics, with interferon-beta. TCR clones of tumor origin grew in blood after radiotherapy plus ipilimumab.

Only one count was recorded for this clone. What it binds is unknown. Sequencing was performed with immunoSEQ multiplex PCR; in TCRdb, only in-frame clones are kept and a portion is missing. The sample lists roughly 35,000 clones, around 75% occurring once. CTLA-4 blockade with ipilimumab, together with focal radiation, was given to patients with chemo-refractory metastatic non-small-cell lung cancer. The V gene's germline CDR1 is SQVTM and CDR2 ANQGSEA. CDR3 length: 14 amino acids. V gave up 1 base and J gave up 4 bases, with 13 bases separating them. The sample was peripheral blood, taken from a patient treated with radiotherapy plus ipilimumab. V gene TRBV29-1 combines with J gene TRBJ2-5; D perhaps matches TRBD2 (5 bases). This TCR derives from a human donor with non-small cell lung cancer that progressed on radiotherapy plus ipilimumab. The CDR3 DNA reads TGCAGCGTTGAAGTCAGCGGAGTGGGAGAGACCCAGTACTTC. Amino acids: CSVEVSGVGETQYF.